This TCR beta chain was found in a study of vaccination and CD4 T cells after COVID-19. Study-level information: Post-vaccine specimens were obtained a median roughly 70 days after dose two (range 14 to 241).

CD4+ T cells that had been cultured provided DNA sequenced with the Oncomine TCR Beta short-read assay. Genomic DNA extraction was carried out from cultured CD4+ T cells. TCRdb analysed the PCR reads with MiXCR anew, one entry per CDR3 protein. The sample contains some 13,000 distinct CDR3 sequences, approximately 60% of which appear only once. As for treatment: roughly nine-day PBMC culture with coronavirus spike peptide pools or control peptides (ViraFEST assay). This clonotype has just one count. Its antigen is not identified. This CDR3 spans 13 amino acids. Germline V CDR1 and CDR2: MNHNS, SASEGT. Trimming pared 6 bases from V and 10 bases from J, leaving 13 bases between.

Specimen: CD4+ T cells from blood, cultured in vitro. V gene TRBV6-1 combines with J gene TRBJ1-6; tentatively, D is TRBD1 (5 bases). The sequence was collected from a human donor who had recovered from COVID-19. DNA for the CDR3: TGTGCCAGCAGGCGGGGAGGGGAATCACCCCTCCACTTT. The encoded protein is CASRRGGESPLHF.